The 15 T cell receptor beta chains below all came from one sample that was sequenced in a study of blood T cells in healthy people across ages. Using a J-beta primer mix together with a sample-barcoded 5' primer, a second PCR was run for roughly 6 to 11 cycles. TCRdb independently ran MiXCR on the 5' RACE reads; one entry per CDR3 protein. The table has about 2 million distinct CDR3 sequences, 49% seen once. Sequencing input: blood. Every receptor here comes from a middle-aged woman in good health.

CDR3 sequence: CASSIVAGCNEQFF. As DNA, the CDR3 is TGTGCCAGTAGTATAGTTGCGGGTTGCAATGAGCAGTTCTTC. The rearrangement links TRBV19 to TRBJ2-1; tentative D call: TRBD2 (5 bases). Looked up from germline, CDR1 is LNHDA and CDR2 is SQIVND (reference sequence). V was clipped by 1 base and J by 6 bases, with 10 bases between them. The CDR3 is made up of 14 amino acids.

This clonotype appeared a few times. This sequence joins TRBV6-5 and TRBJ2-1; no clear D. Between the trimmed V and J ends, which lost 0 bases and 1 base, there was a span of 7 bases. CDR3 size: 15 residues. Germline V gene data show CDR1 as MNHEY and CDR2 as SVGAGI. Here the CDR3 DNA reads TGTGCCAGCAGTTACTCTGGGAATTCCTACAATGAGCAGTTCTTC. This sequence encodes CASSYSGNSYNEQFF.

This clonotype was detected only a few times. CDR3 nucleotides: TGTGCCAGCAGTTTATCTACCCGGGGGACCCAGTACTTC. Encoded protein: CASSLSTRGTQYF. The rearrangement joins TRBV27 to TRBJ2-7; a possible D gene is TRBD2 (5 bases). Gene TRBJ2-5 matches the end of the DNA better, so the J call may be wrong. The germline CDR1 and CDR2 sequences are MNHEY and SMNVEV (reference sequence). CDR3 size: 13 residues.

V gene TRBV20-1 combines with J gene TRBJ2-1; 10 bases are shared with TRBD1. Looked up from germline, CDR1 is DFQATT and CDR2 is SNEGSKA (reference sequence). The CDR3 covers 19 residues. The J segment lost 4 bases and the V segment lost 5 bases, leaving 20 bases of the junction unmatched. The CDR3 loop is CSAARSGTGDILGYNEQFF. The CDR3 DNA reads TGCAGTGCTGCTAGGTCCGGGACAGGGGATATTTTAGGGTACAATGAGCAGTTCTTC.

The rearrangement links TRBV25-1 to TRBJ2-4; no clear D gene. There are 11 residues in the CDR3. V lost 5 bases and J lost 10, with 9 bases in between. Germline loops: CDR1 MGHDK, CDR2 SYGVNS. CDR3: CASSLSEIQYF. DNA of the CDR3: TGTGCCAGCAGTCTGTCCGAAATTCAGTACTTC. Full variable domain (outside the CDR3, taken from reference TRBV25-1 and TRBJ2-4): EADIYQTPRYLVIGTGKKITLECSQTMGHDKMYWYQQDPGMELHLIHYSYGVNSTEKGDLSSESTVSRIRTEHFPLTLESARPSHTSQYLCASSLSEIQYFGAGTRLSVL.

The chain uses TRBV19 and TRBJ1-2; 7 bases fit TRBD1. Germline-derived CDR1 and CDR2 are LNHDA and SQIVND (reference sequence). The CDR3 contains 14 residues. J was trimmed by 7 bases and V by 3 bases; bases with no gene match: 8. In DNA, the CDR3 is TGTGCCAGTAGTATTACAGGGGTCAGTGGTGGCTACACCTTC. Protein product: CASSITGVSGGYTF.

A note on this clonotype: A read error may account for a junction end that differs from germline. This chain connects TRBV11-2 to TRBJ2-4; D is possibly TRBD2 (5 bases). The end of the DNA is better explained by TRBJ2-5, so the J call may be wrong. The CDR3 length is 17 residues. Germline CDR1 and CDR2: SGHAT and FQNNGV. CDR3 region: CASSLYTGLTSRETQYF. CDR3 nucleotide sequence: TGCGCCAGCAGCCTCTACACCGGCCTTACTAGTAGGGAGACCCAGTACTTC.

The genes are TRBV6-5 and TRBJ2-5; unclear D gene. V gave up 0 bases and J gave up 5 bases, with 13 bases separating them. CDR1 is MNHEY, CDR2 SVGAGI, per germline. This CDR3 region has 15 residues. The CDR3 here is CASSYSRLVGETQYF. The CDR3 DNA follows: TGTGCCAGCAGTTACTCGAGGCTAGTGGGCGAGACCCAGTACTTC.

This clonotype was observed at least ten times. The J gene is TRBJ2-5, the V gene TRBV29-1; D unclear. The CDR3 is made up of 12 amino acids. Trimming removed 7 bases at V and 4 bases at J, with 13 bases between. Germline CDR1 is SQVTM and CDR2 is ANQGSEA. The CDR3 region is CSAFFGRETQYF. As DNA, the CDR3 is TGCAGCGCCTTTTTTGGGCGAGAGACCCAGTACTTC. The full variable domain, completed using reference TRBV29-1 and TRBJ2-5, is SAVISQKPSRDICQRGTSLTIQCQVDSQVTMMFWYRQQPGQSLTLIATANQGSEATYESGFVIDKFPISRPNLTFSTLTVSNMSPEDSSIYLCSAFFGRETQYFGPGTRLLVL.

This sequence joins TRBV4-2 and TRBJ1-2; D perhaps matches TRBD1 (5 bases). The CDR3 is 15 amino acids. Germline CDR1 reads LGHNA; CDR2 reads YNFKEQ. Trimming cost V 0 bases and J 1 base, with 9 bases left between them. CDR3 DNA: TGTGCCAGCAGCCAAGATCTTAGGGGTAACTATGGCTACACCTTC. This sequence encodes CASSQDLRGNYGYTF.

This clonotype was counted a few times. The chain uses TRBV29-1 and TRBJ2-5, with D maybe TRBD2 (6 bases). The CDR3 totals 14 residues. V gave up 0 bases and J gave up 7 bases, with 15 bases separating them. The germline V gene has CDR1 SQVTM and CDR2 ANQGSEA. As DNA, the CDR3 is TGCAGCGTTGAAGATCTCTCGGGAGTTGTGACCCAGTACTTC. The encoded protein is CSVEDLSGVVTQYF.

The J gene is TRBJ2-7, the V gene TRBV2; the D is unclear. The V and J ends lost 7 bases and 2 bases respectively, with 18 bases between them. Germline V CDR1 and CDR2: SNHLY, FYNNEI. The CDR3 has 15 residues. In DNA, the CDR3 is TGTGCCAGCACTACCACCGGGCGTAGCACCTACGAGCAGTACTTC. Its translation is CASTTTGRSTYEQYF. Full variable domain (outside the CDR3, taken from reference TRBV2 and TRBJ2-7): EPEVTQTPSHQVTQMGQEVILRCVPISNHLYFYWYRQILGQKVEFLVSFYNNEISEKSEIFDDQFSVERPDGSNFTLKIRSTKLEDSAMYFCASTTTGRSTYEQYFGPGTRLTVT.

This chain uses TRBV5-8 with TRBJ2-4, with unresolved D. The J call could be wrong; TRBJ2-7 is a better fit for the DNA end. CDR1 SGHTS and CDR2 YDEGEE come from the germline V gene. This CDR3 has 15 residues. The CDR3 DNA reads TGTGCCAGCAGCTTGCCGGACGTAACCTCCTACGAGCAGTACTTC. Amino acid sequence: CASSLPDVTSYEQYF.

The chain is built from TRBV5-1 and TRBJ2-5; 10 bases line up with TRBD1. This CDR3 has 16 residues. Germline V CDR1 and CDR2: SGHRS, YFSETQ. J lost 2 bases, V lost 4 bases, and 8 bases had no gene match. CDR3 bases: TGCGCCAGCAGCGGTGCCGGGACAGGGGAGCAAGAGACCCAGTACTTC. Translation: CASSGAGTGEQETQYF.

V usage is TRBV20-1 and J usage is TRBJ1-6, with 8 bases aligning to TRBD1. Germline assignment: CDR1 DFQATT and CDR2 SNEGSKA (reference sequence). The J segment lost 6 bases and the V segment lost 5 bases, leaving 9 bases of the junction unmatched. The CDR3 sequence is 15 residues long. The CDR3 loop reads CSAHLGGQVNSPLHF. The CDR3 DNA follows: TGCAGTGCTCACCTAGGGGGACAGGTTAATTCACCCCTCCACTTT.